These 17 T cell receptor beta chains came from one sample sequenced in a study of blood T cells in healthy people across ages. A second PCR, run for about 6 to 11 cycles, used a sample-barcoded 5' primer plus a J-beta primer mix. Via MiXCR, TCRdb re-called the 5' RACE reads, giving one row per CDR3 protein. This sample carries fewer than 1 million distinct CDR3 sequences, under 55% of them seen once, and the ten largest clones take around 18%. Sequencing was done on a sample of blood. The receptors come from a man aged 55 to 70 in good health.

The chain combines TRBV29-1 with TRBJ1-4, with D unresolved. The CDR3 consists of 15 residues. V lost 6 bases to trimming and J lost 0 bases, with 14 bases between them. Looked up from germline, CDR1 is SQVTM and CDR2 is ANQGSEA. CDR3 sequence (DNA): TGCAGCGTCTCATACAACCCTGCAACTAATGAAAAACTGTTTTTT. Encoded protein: CSVSYNPATNEKLFF.

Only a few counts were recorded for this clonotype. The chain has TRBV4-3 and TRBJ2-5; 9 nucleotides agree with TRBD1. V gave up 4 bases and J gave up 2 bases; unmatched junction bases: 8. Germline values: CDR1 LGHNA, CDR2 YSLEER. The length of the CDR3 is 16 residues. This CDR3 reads CASSPSSGTGQETQYF. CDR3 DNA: TGCGCCAGCAGCCCTTCCTCCGGGACAGGGCAAGAGACCCAGTACTTC.

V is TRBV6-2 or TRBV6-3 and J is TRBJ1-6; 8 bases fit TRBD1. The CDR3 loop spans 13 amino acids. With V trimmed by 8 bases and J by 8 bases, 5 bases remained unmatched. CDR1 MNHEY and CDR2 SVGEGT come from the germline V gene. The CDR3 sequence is CASGQGVYSPLHF. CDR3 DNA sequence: TGTGCCAGCGGACAGGGAGTGTATTCACCCCTCCACTTT.

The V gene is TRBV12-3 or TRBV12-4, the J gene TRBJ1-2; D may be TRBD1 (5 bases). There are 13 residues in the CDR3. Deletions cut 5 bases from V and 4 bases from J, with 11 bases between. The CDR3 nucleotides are TGTGCCAGCAGTCCGGACACAGGCTATGGCTACACCTTC. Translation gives CASSPDTGYGYTF.

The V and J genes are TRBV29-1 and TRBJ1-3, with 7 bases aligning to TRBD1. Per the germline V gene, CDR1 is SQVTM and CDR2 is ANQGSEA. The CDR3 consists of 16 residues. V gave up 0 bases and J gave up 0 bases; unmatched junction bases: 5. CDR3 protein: CSVEDQNRGSGNTIYF. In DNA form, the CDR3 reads TGCAGCGTTGAAGACCAGAACAGGGGCTCTGGAAACACCATATATTTT.

The CDR3: CASSQGQGAPEAFF. Written as DNA, the CDR3 is TGTGCCAGCAGCCAAGGTCAGGGGGCCCCTGAAGCTTTCTTT. The chain is built from TRBV14 and TRBJ1-1; 8 bases match TRBD1. This CDR3 comprises 14 residues. Looked up from germline, CDR1 is SGHDN and CDR2 is FVKESK. V lost 1 base to trimming and J lost 6 bases; unmatched junction nucleotides: 4.

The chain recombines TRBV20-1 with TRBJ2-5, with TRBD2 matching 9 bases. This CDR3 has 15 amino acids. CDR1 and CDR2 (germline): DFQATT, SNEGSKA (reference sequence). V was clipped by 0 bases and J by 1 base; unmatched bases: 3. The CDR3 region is CSAREPSGVQETQYF. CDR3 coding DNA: TGCAGTGCTAGAGAGCCTAGCGGGGTCCAAGAGACCCAGTACTTC.

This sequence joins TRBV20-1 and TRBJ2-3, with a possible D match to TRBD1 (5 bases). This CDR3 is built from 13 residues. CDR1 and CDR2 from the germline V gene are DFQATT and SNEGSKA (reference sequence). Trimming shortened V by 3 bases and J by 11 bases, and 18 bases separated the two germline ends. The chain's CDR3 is CSASPHDSRRQYF. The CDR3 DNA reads TGCAGTGCTAGCCCCCACGACAGCCGAAGGCAGTATTTT.

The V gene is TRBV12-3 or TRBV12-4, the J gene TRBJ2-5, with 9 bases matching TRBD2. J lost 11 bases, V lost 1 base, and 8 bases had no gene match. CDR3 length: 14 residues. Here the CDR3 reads CASSLGGSGGEQYF. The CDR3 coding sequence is TGTGCCAGCAGTTTAGGGGGTAGCGGGGGTGAGCAGTACTTC.

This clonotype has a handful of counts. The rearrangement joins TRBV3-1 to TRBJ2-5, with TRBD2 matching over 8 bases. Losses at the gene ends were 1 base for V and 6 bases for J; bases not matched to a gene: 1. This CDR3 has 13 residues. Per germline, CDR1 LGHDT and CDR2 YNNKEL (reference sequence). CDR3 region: CASSQGTSKTQYF. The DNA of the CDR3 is TGTGCCAGCAGCCAAGGGACTAGCAAGACCCAGTACTTC.

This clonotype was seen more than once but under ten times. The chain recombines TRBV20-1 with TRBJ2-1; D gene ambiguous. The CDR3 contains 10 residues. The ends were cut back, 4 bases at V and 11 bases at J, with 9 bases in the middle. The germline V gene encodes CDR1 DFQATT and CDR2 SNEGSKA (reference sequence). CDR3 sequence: CSAKQRKQFF. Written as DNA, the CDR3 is TGCAGTGCTAAACAGCGCAAGCAGTTCTTC.

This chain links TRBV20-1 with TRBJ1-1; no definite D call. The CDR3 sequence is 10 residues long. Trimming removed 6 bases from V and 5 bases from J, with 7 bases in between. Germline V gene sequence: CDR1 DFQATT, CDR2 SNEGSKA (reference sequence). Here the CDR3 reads CSAVRTEAFF. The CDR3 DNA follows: TGCAGTGCCGTTCGAACTGAAGCTTTCTTT.

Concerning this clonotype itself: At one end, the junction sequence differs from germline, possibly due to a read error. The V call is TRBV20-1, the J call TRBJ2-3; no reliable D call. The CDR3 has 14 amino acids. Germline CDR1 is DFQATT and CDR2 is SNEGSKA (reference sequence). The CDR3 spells CSVRLALGTDTQYF. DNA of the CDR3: TGCAGTGTTAGACTGGCCCTTGGCACAGATACGCAGTATTTT.

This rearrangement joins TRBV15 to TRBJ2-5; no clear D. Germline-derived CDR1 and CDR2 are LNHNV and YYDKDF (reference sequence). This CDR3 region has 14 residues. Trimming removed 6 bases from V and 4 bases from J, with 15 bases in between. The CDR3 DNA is TGTGCCACCAGGGAGACCCGAAGGCGAGAGACCCAGTACTTC. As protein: CATRETRRRETQYF.

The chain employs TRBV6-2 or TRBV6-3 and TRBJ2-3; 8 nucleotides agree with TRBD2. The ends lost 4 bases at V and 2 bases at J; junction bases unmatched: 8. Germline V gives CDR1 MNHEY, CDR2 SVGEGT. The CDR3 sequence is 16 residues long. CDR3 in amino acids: CASSSEAGAPTDTQYF. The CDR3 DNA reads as TGTGCCAGCAGTTCGGAAGCGGGGGCCCCCACAGATACGCAGTATTTT.

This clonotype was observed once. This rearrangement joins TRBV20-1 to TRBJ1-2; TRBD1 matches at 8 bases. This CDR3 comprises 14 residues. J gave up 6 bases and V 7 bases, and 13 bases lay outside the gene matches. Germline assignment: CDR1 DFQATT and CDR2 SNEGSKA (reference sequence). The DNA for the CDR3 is TGCAGTGTCAAGGGGACAGGCGATTATGATGGCTACACCTTC. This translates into CSVKGTGDYDGYTF.

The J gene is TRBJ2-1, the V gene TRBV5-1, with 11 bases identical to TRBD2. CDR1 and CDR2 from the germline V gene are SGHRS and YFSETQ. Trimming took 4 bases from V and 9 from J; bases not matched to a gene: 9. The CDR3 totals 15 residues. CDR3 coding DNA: TGCGCCAGCAGCGCGACTAGCGGGGCTTTGGCTGAGCAGTTCTTC. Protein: CASSATSGALAEQFF.